Given below is one T cell receptor beta chain in context. The V gene end was trimmed by 5 bases and the J gene end by 5 bases; junction bases not matched to a gene: 12. Germline values: CDR1 DFQATT, CDR2 SNEGSKA (reference sequence). The CDR3 totals 15 residues. The use of a sample-barcoded 5' primer and a J-beta primer mix characterized a second PCR of roughly 7 to 12 cycles. Via MiXCR, TCRdb re-called the 5' RACE reads, giving one row per CDR3 protein. The sample holds over a million distinct CDR3 sequences; roughly two fifths are singletons and the top ten take less than 5%. This sample is drawn from a study of blood T cells in healthy people across ages. Turning to the study itself: Template switching retrieved approximately one barcoded beta molecule for each two T cells.

The receptor was derived from a woman aged 18-29 years in good health. The sample taken for sequencing was blood. The chain links TRBV20-1 to TRBJ1-1, with 9 bases aligning to TRBD1. Here the CDR3 DNA reads TGCAGTGCTCGGGACAGGGTCTCGGGGGAAACTGAAGCTTTCTTT. Translated: CSARDRVSGETEAFF.